This T cell receptor (beta chain) is drawn from a study of regulatory T cells in long-lasting Graves disease. Background on the study: The study enrolled newly diagnosed Graves' patients on antithyroid drugs under 3 months. Notes on the study in general: Fewer public clonotypes were shared by new patients (around 990) than by persistent patients (roughly 2,600). TRBV28, TRBJ1-2 and TRBJ2-5 emerged as the favored segments in persistent disease.

CDR3 regions were amplified by Arm-PCR using iRepertoire HTBI primers to build TCR beta libraries. Using its own MiXCR run on the multiplex PCR reads, TCRdb lists one record per CDR3 protein. The table records about 380,000 distinct CDR3 sequences, 15% to 18% of them present only once. This sample's time point: newly diagnosed GD, antithyroid drugs for less than 3 months. Generation of the TCR library employed RNA extracted from PBMCs. A peripheral blood sample, 8 to 10 milliliters in volume, was drawn into EDTA tubes. A note on this clonotype: Its antigen is not identified.

The germline V gene encodes CDR1 SNHLY and CDR2 FYNNEI. CDR3 size: 18 residues. The J segment lost 5 bases and the V segment lost 5 bases, leaving 16 bases of the junction unmatched. The clonotype originates from a female donor with Graves disease. This specimen was peripheral blood mononuclear cells (PBMCs), taken at new diagnosis, from a patient treated with antithyroid drugs. V and J are TRBV2 and TRBJ2-5; 11 nucleotides line up with TRBD1. CDR3 sequence (DNA): TGTGCCAGCAGTCAATCCGGGACAGGGGGTTTATTTTGGGAGACCCAGTACTTC. Its protein is CASSQSGTGGLFWETQYF. Complete variable domain (other parts from reference TRBV2 and TRBJ2-5): EPEVTQTPSHQVTQMGQEVILRCVPISNHLYFYWYRQILGQKVEFLVSFYNNEISEKSEIFDDQFSVERPDGSNFTLKIRSTKLEDSAMYFCASSQSGTGGLFWETQYFGPGTRLLVL.